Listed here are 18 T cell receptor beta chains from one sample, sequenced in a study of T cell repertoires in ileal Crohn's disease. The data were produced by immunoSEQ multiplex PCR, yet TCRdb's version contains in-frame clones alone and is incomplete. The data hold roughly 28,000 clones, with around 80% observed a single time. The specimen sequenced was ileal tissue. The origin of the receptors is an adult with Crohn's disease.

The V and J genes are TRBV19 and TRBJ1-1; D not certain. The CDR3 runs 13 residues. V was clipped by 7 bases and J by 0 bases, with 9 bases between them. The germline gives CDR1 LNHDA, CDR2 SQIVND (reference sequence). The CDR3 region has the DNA TGTGCCAGTATGAACGGTATGAACACTGAAGCTTTCTTT. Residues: CASMNGMNTEAFF.

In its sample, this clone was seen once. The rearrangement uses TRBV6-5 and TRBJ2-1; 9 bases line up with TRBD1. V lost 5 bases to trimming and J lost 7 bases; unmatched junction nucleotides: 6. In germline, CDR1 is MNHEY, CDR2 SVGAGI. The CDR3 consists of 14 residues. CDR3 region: CASSTPTGGNEQFF. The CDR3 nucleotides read TGTGCCAGCAGTACCCCGACAGGGGGAAATGAGCAGTTCTTC.

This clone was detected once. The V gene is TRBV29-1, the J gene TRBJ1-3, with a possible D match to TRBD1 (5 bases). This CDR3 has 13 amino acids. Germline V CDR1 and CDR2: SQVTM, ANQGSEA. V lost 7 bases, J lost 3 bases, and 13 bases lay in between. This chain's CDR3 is CSAKTVNGNTIYF. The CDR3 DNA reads TGCAGCGCCAAGACAGTAAATGGAAACACCATATATTTT. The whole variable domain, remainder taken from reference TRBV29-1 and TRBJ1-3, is SAVISQKPSRDICQRGTSLTIQCQVDSQVTMMFWYRQQPGQSLTLIATANQGSEATYESGFVIDKFPISRPNLTFSTLTVSNMSPEDSSIYLCSAKTVNGNTIYFGEGSWLTVV.

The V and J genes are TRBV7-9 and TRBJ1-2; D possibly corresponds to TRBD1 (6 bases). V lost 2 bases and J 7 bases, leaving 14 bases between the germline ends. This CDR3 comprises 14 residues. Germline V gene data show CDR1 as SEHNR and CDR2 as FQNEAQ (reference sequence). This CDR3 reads CASSLLLTGSGYTF. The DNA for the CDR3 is TGTGCCAGCAGCTTACTTTTAACAGGGAGTGGCTACACCTTC.

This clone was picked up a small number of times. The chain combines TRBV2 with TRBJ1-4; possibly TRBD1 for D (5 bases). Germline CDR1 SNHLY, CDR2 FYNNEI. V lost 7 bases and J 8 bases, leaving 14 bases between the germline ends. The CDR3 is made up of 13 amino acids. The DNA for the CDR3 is TGTGCCAGCACGGCCGGGGCGGGGGAAAAACTGTTTTTT. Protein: CASTAGAGEKLFF.

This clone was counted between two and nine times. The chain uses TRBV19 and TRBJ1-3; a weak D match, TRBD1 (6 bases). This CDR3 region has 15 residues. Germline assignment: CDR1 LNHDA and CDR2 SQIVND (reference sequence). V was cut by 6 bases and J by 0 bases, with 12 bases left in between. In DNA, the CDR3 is TGTGCCAGTAGATTAGGACAGTTCTCTGGAAACACCATATATTTT. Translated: CASRLGQFSGNTIYF.

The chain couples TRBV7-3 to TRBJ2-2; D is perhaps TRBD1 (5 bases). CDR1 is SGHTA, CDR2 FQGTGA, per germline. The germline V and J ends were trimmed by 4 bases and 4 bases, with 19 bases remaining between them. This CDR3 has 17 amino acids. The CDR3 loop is CASSSDRVGPGTGELFF. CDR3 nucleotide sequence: TGTGCCAGCAGCTCCGATAGGGTGGGGCCAGGCACCGGGGAGCTGTTTTTT.

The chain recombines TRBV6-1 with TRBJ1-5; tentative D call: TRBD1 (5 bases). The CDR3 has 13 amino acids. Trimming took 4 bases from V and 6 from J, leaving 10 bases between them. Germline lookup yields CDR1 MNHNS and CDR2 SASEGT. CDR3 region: CASSARVSQPQHF. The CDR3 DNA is TGTGCCAGCAGTGCCAGGGTGAGTCAGCCCCAGCATTTT.

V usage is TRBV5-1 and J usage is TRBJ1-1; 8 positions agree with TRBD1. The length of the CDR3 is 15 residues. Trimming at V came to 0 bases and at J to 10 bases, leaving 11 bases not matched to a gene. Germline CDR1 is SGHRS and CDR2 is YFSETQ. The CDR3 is CASSLDLRKQGGAFF. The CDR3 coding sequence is TGCGCCAGCAGCTTGGACTTACGGAAACAGGGGGGAGCTTTCTTT. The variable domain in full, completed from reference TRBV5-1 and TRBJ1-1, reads KAGVTQTPRYLIKTRGQQVTLSCSPISGHRSVSWYQQTPGQGLQFLFEYFSETQRNKGNFPGRFSGRQFSNSRSEMNVSTLELGDSALYLCASSLDLRKQGGAFFGQGTRLTVV.

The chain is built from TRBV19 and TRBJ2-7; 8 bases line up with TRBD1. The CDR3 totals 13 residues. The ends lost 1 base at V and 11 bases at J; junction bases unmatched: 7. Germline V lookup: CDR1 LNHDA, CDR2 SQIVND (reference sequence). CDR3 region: CASSIARTGLKYF. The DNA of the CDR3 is TGTGCCAGTAGTATAGCCAGGACAGGGTTGAAGTACTTC.

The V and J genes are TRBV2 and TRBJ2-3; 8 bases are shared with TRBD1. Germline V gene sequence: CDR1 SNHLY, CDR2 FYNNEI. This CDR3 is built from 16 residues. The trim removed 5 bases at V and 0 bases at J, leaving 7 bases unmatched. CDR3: CASSRNDRGSTDTQYF. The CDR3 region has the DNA TGTGCCAGCAGTCGCAATGACAGGGGCAGCACAGATACGCAGTATTTT.

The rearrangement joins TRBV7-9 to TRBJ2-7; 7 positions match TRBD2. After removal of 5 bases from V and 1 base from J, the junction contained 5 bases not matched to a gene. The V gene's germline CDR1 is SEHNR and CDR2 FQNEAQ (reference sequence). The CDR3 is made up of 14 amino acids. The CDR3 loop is CASSREAGSYEQYF. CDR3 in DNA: TGTGCCAGCAGCCGGGAGGCGGGATCCTACGAGCAGTACTTC.

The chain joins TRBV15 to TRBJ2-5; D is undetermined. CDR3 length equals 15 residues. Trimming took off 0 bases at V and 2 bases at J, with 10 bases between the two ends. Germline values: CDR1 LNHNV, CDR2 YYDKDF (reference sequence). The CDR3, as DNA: TGTGCCACCAGCAGAGATTCTTCCGGGCAAGAGACCCAGTACTTC. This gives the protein CATSRDSSGQETQYF. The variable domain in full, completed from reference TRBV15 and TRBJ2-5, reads DAMVIQNPRYQVTQFGKPVTLSCSQTLNHNVMYWYQQKSSQAPKLLFHYYDKDFNNEADTPDNFQSRRPNTSFCFLDIRSPGLGDTAMYLCATSRDSSGQETQYFGPGTRLLVL.

CDR3 nucleotides: TGTGCCAGCAGTCCCCATAGCGGGGGGGCTGGCGGCGAGCAGTACTTC. Translating it yields CASSPHSGGAGGEQYF. The chain uses TRBV7-2 and TRBJ2-7; 11 bases fit TRBD2. Germline-derived CDR1 and CDR2 are SGHTA and FQGNSA. The CDR3 is 16 amino acids. Unmatched junction bases numbered 13, after V lost 6 bases and J lost 6 bases.

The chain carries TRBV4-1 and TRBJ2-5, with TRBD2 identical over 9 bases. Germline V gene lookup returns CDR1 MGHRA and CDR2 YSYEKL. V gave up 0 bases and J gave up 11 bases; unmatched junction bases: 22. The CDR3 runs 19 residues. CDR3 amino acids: CASSQDPSGTVYELREQYF. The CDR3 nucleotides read TGCGCCAGCAGCCAAGATCCTAGCGGGACCGTCTACGAGCTCCGGGAGCAGTACTTC.

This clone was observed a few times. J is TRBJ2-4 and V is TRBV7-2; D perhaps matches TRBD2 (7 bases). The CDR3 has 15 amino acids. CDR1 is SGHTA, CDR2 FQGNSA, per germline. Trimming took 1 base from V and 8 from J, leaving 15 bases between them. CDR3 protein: CASSLVAGAGDIQYF. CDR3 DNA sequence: TGTGCCAGCAGCTTAGTTGCGGGGGCCGGGGACATTCAGTACTTC.

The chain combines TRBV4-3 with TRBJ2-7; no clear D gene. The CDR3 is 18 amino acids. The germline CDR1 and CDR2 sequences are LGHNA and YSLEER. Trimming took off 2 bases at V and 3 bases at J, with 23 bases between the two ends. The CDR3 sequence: CASSQSVARSNYLYEQYF. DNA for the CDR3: TGCGCCAGCAGCCAAAGCGTGGCTAGGAGTAATTATCTCTACGAGCAGTACTTC.

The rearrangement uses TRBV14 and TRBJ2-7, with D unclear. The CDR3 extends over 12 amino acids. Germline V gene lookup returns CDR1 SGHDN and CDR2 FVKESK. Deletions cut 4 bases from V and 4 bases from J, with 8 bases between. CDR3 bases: TGTGCCAGCAGCCCAGCGCAGTACGAGCAGTACTTC. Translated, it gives CASSPAQYEQYF.